This T cell receptor beta chain was sequenced during a study of CD8+ T cells in alopecia areata. Germline V gives CDR1 SGHVS, CDR2 FNYEAQ. V shed 5 bases, J shed 3 bases, and the junction held 9 bases outside the gene matches. The CDR3 sequence is 15 residues long. Concerning this clone: The antigen remains undetermined.

As the sequencing template, cDNA was produced by extracting RNA and reverse transcribing it. The protocol was immunoSEQ multiplex PCR, while the TCRdb copy is restricted to in-frame clones and leaves out a portion. This table has roughly 150,000 clones, about 54% appearing once. Whole-study findings and limits: Possibly because of HLA-related factors, TCR sharing was less clear across patients than in mice. Compared with normal scalp, lesional scalp had higher clonality and more expanded CD8+ clones.

The rearrangement links TRBV7-6 to TRBJ2-7; 8 bases fit TRBD2. This clonotype was obtained from a human donor in good health. The sequencing input was CD4+ T cells sorted from blood. The CDR3 loop reads CASSKIAGSNYEQYF. CDR3 DNA sequence: TGTGCCAGCAGCAAAATAGCGGGATCTAACTACGAGCAGTACTTC. The full variable domain, rest sourced from reference TRBV7-6 and TRBJ2-7, is GAGVSQSPRYKVTKRGQDVALRCDPISGHVSLYWYRQALGQGPEFLTYFNYEAQQDKSGLPNDRFSAERPEGSISTLTIQRTEQRDSAMYRCASSKIAGSNYEQYFGPGTRLTVT.